A single sample gave rise to the 12 T cell receptor beta chains below, sequenced in a study of blood T cell repertoires in COVID-19. Method: immunoSEQ multiplex PCR; TCRdb's copy keeps in-frame clones and lacks some. Counted here are some 120,000 clones, around nine tenths occurring once; the ten biggest clones make up approximately 8%. Specimen: peripheral blood. The receptors originated from a man between 45 and 60 years old with acute or convalescent COVID-19.

This chain joins TRBV7-2 and TRBJ1-5; D is ambiguous. Germline assignment: CDR1 SGHTA and CDR2 FQGNSA. The CDR3 spans 14 residues. V was trimmed by 4 bases and J by 7 bases, leaving 14 bases between them. The CDR3 sequence: CASSYYGEEQPQHF. CDR3 coding DNA: TGTGCCAGCAGCTACTACGGGGAGGAACAGCCCCAGCATTTT.

CDR3 DNA: TGTGCCAGCAGTTTCCCTATCGGACTAGCGGGGGGATACACCGGGGAGCTGTTTTTT. Its protein is CASSFPIGLAGGYTGELFF. This chain connects TRBV6-2 or TRBV6-3 to TRBJ2-2; 14 bases fit TRBD2. From germline, CDR1 is MNHEY and CDR2 SVGEGT. With 4 bases clipped from V and 3 bases from J, the junction kept 10 bases outside the gene matches. The CDR3 length is 19 residues.

The rearrangement joins TRBV5-1 to TRBJ1-1; 9 bases agree with TRBD1. The trim removed 2 bases at V and 7 bases at J, leaving 6 bases unmatched. The CDR3 consists of 14 residues. Looked up from germline, CDR1 is SGHRS and CDR2 is YFSETQ. The CDR3 bases are TGCGCCAGCAGCTTTTGGACAGGGGCGGGTGAAGCTTTCTTT. It codes for CASSFWTGAGEAFF.

This sequence joins TRBV12-3 or TRBV12-4 and TRBJ1-1; D remains unclear. V was shortened by 7 bases and J by 0 bases, with 9 bases between the two germline ends. The CDR3 length is 13 residues. CDR3 protein: CASTEHLNTEAFF. CDR3 nucleotides: TGTGCCAGCACTGAGCACCTGAACACTGAAGCTTTCTTT.

V and J are TRBV4-1 and TRBJ1-2; D unclear. Trimming pared 0 bases from V and 13 bases from J, leaving 12 bases between. Germline V lookup: CDR1 MGHRA, CDR2 YSYEKL. The CDR3 has 12 residues. The CDR3 reads CASSQDEERFTF. CDR3 DNA: TGCGCCAGCAGCCAAGATGAGGAGAGATTCACCTTC.

The chain links TRBV3-1 (or the pseudogene TRBV3-2) to TRBJ2-3; 16 nucleotides align to TRBD2. Losses at the gene ends were 4 bases for V and 3 bases for J; bases not matched to a gene: 13. Germline V CDR1 and CDR2: LGHDT, YNNKEL (reference sequence). The CDR3 has 20 residues. CDR3 in DNA: TGTGCCAGCAGCCCTCGCCGTCCCGGGACTAGCGGGGGGGGGACAGATACGCAGTATTTT. This encodes CASSPRRPGTSGGGTDTQYF.

The chain recombines TRBV5-1 with TRBJ1-2; 8 bases line up with TRBD1. This CDR3 has 15 residues. Germline lookup yields CDR1 SGHRS and CDR2 YFSETQ. The J segment lost 7 bases and the V segment lost 0 bases, leaving 8 bases of the junction unmatched. The CDR3 loop reads CASSLGQGHVRGYTF. The CDR3 DNA reads TGCGCCAGCAGCTTGGGACAGGGGCACGTGCGTGGCTACACCTTC.

In the case of this clone: Distinct nucleotide sequences in the sample also encode this CDR3. The V and J genes are TRBV27 and TRBJ1-1, with D possibly TRBD1 on 6 matching bases. This CDR3 is 14 amino acids long. The ends were cut back, 2 bases at V and 1 base at J, with 8 bases in the middle. Germline lookup yields CDR1 MNHEY and CDR2 SMNVEV (reference sequence). CDR3 nucleotides: TGTGCCAGCAGTTTAACAGGGAGGAACACTGAAGCTTTCTTT. Translated: CASSLTGRNTEAFF.

The chain recombines TRBV6-5 with TRBJ1-2, with TRBD1 matching over 7 bases. Germline loops: CDR1 MNHEY, CDR2 SVGAGI. The CDR3 contains 15 residues. Trimming removed 2 bases from V and 2 bases from J; junction bases left unmatched: 5. CDR3 in amino acids: CASSYGQGENYGYTF. CDR3 sequence (DNA): TGTGCCAGCAGTTACGGGCAGGGGGAAAACTATGGCTACACCTTC.

The chain joins TRBV6-1 to TRBJ2-7, with D maybe TRBD2 (5 bases). This CDR3 has 12 amino acids. CDR1 MNHNS and CDR2 SASEGT come from the germline V gene. V was cut by 4 bases and J by 7 bases, with 11 bases left in between. This CDR3 reads CASSVPSGEQYF. DNA for the CDR3: TGTGCCAGCAGTGTACCCTCGGGGGAGCAGTACTTC.

This clone showed up just once. V usage is TRBV2 and J usage is TRBJ2-6, with 9 bases lining up with TRBD1. The CDR3 length is 17 residues. V dropped 6 bases and J dropped 0; count of bases not matched to a gene: 6. Germline loops: CDR1 SNHLY, CDR2 FYNNEI. The CDR3 bases are TGTGCCAGCAGCTCCGGGACAGGGCTCTCTGGGGCCAACGTCCTGACTTTC. Translation: CASSSGTGLSGANVLTF.

The chain's CDR3 is CASGGTSGSVERETQYF. CDR3 in DNA: TGTGCTAGTGGTGGGACTAGCGGGAGTGTTGAGAGGGAGACCCAGTACTTC. The V and J genes are TRBV12-5 and TRBJ2-5; 14 bases match TRBD2. V trimming: 5 bases; J trimming: 5 bases; junction bases outside the gene matches: 10. The CDR3 extends over 17 amino acids. CDR1 is LGHNT, CDR2 FRNRAP, per germline.